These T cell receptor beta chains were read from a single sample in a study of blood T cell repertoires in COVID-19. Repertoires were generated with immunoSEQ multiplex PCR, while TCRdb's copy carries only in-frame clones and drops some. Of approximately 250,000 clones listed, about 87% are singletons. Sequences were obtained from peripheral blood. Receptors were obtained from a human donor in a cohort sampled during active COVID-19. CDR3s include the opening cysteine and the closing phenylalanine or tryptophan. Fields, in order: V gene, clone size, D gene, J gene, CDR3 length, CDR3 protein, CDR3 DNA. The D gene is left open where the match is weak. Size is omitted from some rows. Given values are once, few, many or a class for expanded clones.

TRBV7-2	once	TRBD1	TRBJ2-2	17	CASSFKSGTANTGELFF	TGTGCCAGCAGCTTTAAGTCCGGGACAGCAAACACCGGGGAGCTGTTTTTT
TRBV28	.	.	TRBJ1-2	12	CVVGVGALGYTF	TGTGTCGTCGGGGTGGGGGCCCTTGGCTACACCTTC
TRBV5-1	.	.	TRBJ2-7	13	CASSIQQGSEQYF	TGCGCCAGCAGCATCCAACAGGGTTCCGAGCAGTACTTC
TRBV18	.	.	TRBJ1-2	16	CASSPYKAGVNYGYTF	TGTGCCAGCTCACCATATAAGGCAGGGGTGAACTATGGCTACACCTTC
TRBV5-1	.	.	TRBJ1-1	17	CASSSPQGLGGSTEAFF	TGCGCCAGCAGCTCCCCACAGGGACTGGGGGGGAGCACTGAAGCTTTCTTT
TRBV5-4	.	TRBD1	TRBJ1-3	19	CASSLLLVGTGSSGNTIYF	TGTGCCAGCAGCTTGTTGCTCGTCGGGACAGGGAGCTCTGGAAACACCATATATTTT
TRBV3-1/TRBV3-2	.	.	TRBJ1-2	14	CASSLRSGFMSYTF	TGTGCCAGCAGTCTTAGAAGCGGTTTTATGAGCTACACCTTC
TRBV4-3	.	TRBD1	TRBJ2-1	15	CASSQPGQGYNEQFF	TGCGCCAGCAGCCAACCGGGACAGGGCTACAATGAGCAGTTCTTC
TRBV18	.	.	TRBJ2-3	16	CASSPRTEALTDTQYF	TGTGCCAGCTCACCCAGGACAGAAGCCCTCACAGATACGCAGTATTTT
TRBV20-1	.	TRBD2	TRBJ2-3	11	CSAPDGGTQYF	TGCAGTGCTCCGGACGGGGGGACGCAGTATTTT
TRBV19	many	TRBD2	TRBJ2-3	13	CASSIRTSGNQYF	TGTGCCAGTAGTATCCGGACTAGCGGGAATCAGTATTTT
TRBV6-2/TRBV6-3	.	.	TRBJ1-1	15	CASSYSPLLNTEAFF	TGTGCCAGCAGTTACTCCCCCCTGTTGAACACTGAAGCTTTCTTT
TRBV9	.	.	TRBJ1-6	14	CASSSRGSNSPLHF	TGTGCCAGCAGCTCCAGGGGATCGAATTCACCCCTCCACTTT
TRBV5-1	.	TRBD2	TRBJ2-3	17	CASSLVLAGGTTDTQYF	TGCGCCAGCAGCTTGGTCCTAGCGGGAGGAACCACAGATACGCAGTATTTT
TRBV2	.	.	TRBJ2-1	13	CASRRREYNEQFF	TGTGCCAGCCGTCGGCGGGAATACAATGAGCAGTTCTTC
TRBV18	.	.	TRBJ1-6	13	CASSPGGDSPLHF	TGTGCCAGCTCACCCGGGGGGGATTCACCCCTCCACTTT
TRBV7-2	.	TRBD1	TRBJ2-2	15	CASRPTGGNTGELFF	TGTGCCAGCAGACCAACAGGGGGCAACACCGGGGAGCTGTTTTTT
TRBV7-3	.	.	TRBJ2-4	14	CASSSGVSASVQYF	TGTGCCAGCAGCTCGGGGGTATCGGCTAGCGTTCAGTACTTC
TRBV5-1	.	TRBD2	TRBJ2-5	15	CASSLERGGSETQYF	TGCGCCAGCAGCTTGGAACGGGGGGGCAGCGAGACCCAGTACTTC
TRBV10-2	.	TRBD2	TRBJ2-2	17	CASTPTSGGANTGELFF	TGCGCCAGCACCCCCACTAGCGGGGGGGCCAACACCGGGGAGCTGTTTTTT
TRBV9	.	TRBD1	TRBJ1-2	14	CASSLTGGVYGYTF	TGTGCCAGCAGTCTTACAGGGGGAGTTTATGGCTACACCTTC
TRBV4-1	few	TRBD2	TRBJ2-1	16	CASSHASGDSYNEQFF	TGCGCCAGCAGCCACGCTAGCGGGGACTCCTACAATGAGCAGTTCTTC
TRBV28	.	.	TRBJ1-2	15	CASSFLDRKNYGYTF	TGTGCCAGCAGTTTCCTTGACAGAAAGAACTATGGCTACACCTTC
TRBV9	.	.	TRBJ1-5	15	CASSVAGYGNQPQHF	TGTGCCAGCAGCGTAGCGGGTTACGGAAATCAGCCCCAGCATTTT
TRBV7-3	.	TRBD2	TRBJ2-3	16	CASSTGLAGSTDTQYF	TGTGCCAGCAGCACGGGACTAGCGGGATCGACAGATACGCAGTATTTT
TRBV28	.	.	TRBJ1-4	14	CASSSSGIAEKLFF	TGTGCCAGCAGTTCATCCGGGATTGCCGAAAAACTGTTTTTT
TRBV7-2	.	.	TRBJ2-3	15	CASSLARGETDTQYF	TGTGCCAGCAGCTTAGCTAGGGGTGAGACAGATACGCAGTATTTT
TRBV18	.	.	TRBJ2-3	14	CASSPSRNTDTQYF	TGTGCCAGCTCACCAAGTAGAAACACAGATACGCAGTATTTT
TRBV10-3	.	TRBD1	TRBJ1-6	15	CAISEKTGENSPLHF	TGTGCCATCAGTGAAAAGACAGGGGAAAATTCACCCCTCCACTTT
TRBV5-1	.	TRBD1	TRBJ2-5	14	CASSLTGGQETQYF	TGCGCCAGCAGCCTCACAGGGGGTCAAGAGACCCAGTACTTC
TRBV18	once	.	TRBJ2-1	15	CASSPLFGNGNEQFF	TGTGCCAGCTCACCACTGTTCGGGAATGGTAATGAGCAGTTCTTC
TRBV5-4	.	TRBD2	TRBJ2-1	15	CASSYPSGGINEQFF	TGTGCCAGCAGCTACCCTAGCGGGGGTATCAATGAGCAGTTCTTC
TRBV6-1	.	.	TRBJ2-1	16	CASSGQLGGIINEQFF	TGTGCCAGCAGTGGCCAACTAGGAGGGATTATAAATGAGCAGTTCTTC
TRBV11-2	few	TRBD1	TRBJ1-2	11	CASSLRGGYTF	TGTGCCAGCAGCCTCAGGGGGGGCTACACCTTC
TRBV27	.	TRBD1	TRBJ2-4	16	CASSSTGPVAKNIQYF	TGTGCCAGCAGTTCGACAGGGCCGGTAGCCAAAAACATTCAGTACTTC
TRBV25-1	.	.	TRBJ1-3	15	CASSERGLPGNTIYF	TGTGCCAGCAGTGAGAGAGGGCTCCCTGGAAACACCATATATTTT
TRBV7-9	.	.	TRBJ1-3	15	CASAQDALFGNTIYF	TGTGCCAGCGCCCAGGATGCCCTCTTTGGAAACACCATATATTTT
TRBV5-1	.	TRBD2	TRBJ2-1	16	CASSFLAGGPGDEQFF	TGCGCCAGCAGCTTCCTAGCGGGAGGGCCGGGCGATGAGCAGTTCTTC
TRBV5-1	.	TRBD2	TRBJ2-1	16	CASSGTSGLSYNEQFF	TGCGCCAGCAGCGGGACTAGCGGACTCTCCTACAATGAGCAGTTCTTC
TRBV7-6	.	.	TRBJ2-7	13	CASSPTDRGEQYF	TGTGCCAGCAGCCCGACGGATCGGGGCGAGCAGTACTTC
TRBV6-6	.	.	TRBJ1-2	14	CASSRTGNQEGYTF	TGTGCCAGCTCTCGTACGGGGAACCAGGAGGGCTACACCTTC
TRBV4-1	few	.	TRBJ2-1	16	CASSQVDLTTYNEQFF	TGCGCCAGCAGCCAAGTCGATCTAACTACCTACAATGAGCAGTTCTTC
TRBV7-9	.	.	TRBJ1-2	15	CASSLQQGAGYGYTF	TGTGCCAGCAGCCTACAACAGGGTGCTGGCTATGGCTACACCTTC
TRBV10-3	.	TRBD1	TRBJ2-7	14	CAISVGTGPYEQYF	TGTGCCATCAGTGTTGGGACAGGGCCCTACGAGCAGTACTTC
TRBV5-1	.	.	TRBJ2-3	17	CASSRRYGGTFTDTQYF	TGCGCCAGCAGCCGTCGATATGGGGGGACGTTCACAGATACGCAGTATTTT
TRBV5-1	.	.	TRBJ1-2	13	CASSLAQNYGYTF	TGCGCCAGCAGCTTGGCACAAAACTATGGCTACACCTTC
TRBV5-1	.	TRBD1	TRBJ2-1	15	CASSLEPGGLPKPFF	TGCGCCAGCAGCTTGGAGCCAGGGGGCCTACCAAAGCCGTTCTTC
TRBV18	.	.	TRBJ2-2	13	CASSSVSTGELFF	TGTGCCAGCTCGTCAGTTTCAACCGGGGAGCTGTTTTTT
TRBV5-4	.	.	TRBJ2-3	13	CASSQRDLDTQYF	TGTGCCAGCAGCCAAAGAGACTTAGATACGCAGTATTTT
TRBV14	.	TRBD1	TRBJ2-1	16	CASRPRAGTGYNEQFF	TGTGCCAGCAGGCCTAGAGCCGGGACAGGATACAATGAGCAGTTCTTC
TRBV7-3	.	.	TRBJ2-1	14	CASSPASSYNEQFF	TGTGCCAGCAGCCCCGCTAGTTCCTACAATGAGCAGTTCTTC
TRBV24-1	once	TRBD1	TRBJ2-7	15	CATSDPKTGLGEQYF	TGTGCCACCAGTGATCCCAAGACAGGGTTGGGCGAGCAGTACTTC
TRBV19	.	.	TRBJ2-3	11	CASSIADTQYF	TGTGCCAGTAGTATCGCAGATACGCAGTATTTT
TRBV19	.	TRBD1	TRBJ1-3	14	CASFQGARGNTIYF	TGTGCCAGTTTCCAGGGGGCGCGAGGAAACACCATATATTTT